This T cell receptor beta chain was captured by sequencing in a study of OX40 agonist ivuxolimab in advanced cancers. TCRdb's table, derived via immunoSEQ multiplex PCR, lists solely in-frame clones and lacks some. The sample has 37,000 or so clones, around 87% seen once. CDR1 is LNHDA and CDR2 is SQIVND in the germline V gene (reference sequence). The V end was cut by 5 bases, the J end by 2 bases, with 7 bases between. The CDR3 runs to 14 residues. V and J are TRBV19 and TRBJ2-6; no clear D gene. Sequences were derived from CD4+ or CD8+ T cells sorted from blood, sampled in a trial of the OX40 agonist ivuxolimab. This sequence originates from an adult with an advanced solid tumor such as melanoma, head and neck, liver or kidney cancer. The CDR3 nucleotides read TGTGCCAGTAGTCCGGGTACTGGGGCCAACGTCCTGACTTTC. Amino acid sequence: CASSPGTGANVLTF.